The text below deals with one T cell receptor beta chain. V was cut by 6 bases and J by 1 base, with 13 bases left in between. The CDR3 totals 15 residues. CDR1 is MRHNA and CDR2 is SNTAGT in the germline V gene. Vbeta (60) and Jbeta (13) primers were used in the PCR. The repertoire was sequenced with immunoSEQ multiplex PCR; TCRdb's copy has only in-frame clones and lacks some. The table shows about 110,000 clones, with roughly three quarters occurring only once. The data belong to a study of cytomegalovirus exposure and HLA in healthy donors. The specimen sequenced was PBMCs. This TCR was recovered from a woman aged 18-30 years in good health and CMV-seropositive. The V and J genes are TRBV6-4 and TRBJ2-1; maybe TRBD2 (5 bases). CDR3 protein: CASSYRESSYNEQFF. CDR3 sequence (DNA): TGTGCCAGCAGCTACCGGGAATCTTCCTACAATGAGCAGTTCTTC.